The subject of this entry is one T cell receptor (beta chain). Its specificity is not known. Profiling relied on immunoSEQ multiplex PCR, and the TCRdb table lists in-frame clones only, not all of them. The sample shows about 130,000 clones, roughly 88% of them seen only once. This sample stems from a study of T cell responses to AZD1222 COVID-19 vaccine. Whole-study findings and limits: Donors were largely white British and mainly female; clonal diversity was possibly underestimated. None of the repertoires were sampled until the peak T cell response had passed. Among those given AZD1222, only five or six were seropositive at baseline.

Germline V gene lookup returns CDR1 WNHNN and CDR2 SYGVQD (reference sequence). V was cut by 7 bases and J by 6 bases, with 9 bases left in between. CDR3 length: 12 residues. The chain joins TRBV10-1 to TRBJ2-2, with D unresolved. The starting material was peripheral blood, obtained on day 0 of MenACWY control vaccination. This TCR was recovered from an adult in good health. The CDR3 sequence: CASTGWAGELFF. The CDR3 nucleotides read TGCGCCAGCACAGGCTGGGCCGGGGAGCTGTTTTTT.